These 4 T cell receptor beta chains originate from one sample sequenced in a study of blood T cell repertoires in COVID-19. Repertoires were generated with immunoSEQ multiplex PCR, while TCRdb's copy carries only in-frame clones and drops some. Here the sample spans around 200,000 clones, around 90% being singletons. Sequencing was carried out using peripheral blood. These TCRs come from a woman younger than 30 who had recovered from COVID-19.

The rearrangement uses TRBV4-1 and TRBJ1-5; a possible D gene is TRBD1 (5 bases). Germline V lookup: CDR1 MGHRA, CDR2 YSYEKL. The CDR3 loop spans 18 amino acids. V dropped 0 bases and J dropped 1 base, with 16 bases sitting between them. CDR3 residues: CASSQDFGGSMSNQPQHF. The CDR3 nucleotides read TGCGCCAGCAGCCAAGATTTCGGGGGGAGCATGAGCAATCAGCCCCAGCATTTT.

DNA of the CDR3: TGTGCCAGCAGCCCGACTAGCGGGAGGAATGCCGGGGAGCTGTTTTTT. It encodes CASSPTSGRNAGELFF. The chain employs TRBV7-3 and TRBJ2-2, with 13 bases matching TRBD2. The CDR3 loop spans 16 amino acids. Germline V gene data show CDR1 as SGHTA and CDR2 as FQGTGA. V dropped 5 bases and J dropped 6; count of bases not matched to a gene: 6.

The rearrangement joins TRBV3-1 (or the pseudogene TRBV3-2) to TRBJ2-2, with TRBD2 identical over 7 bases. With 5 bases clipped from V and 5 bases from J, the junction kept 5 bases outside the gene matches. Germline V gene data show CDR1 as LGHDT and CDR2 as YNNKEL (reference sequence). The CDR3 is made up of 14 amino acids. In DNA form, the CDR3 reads TGTGCCAGCAGCTGGGCGGGAGCAACCGGGGAGCTGTTTTTT. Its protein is CASSWAGATGELFF.

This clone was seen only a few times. The CDR3: CASSQVADTDTQYF. CDR3 DNA: TGTGCCAGCAGCCAAGTGGCAGATACAGATACGCAGTATTTT. The genes are TRBV3-1 (or the pseudogene TRBV3-2) and TRBJ2-3, with D unresolved. Trimming shortened V by 1 base and J by 3 bases, and 8 bases separated the two germline ends. Per the germline V gene, CDR1 is LGHDT and CDR2 is YNNKEL (reference sequence). The CDR3 extends over 14 amino acids.